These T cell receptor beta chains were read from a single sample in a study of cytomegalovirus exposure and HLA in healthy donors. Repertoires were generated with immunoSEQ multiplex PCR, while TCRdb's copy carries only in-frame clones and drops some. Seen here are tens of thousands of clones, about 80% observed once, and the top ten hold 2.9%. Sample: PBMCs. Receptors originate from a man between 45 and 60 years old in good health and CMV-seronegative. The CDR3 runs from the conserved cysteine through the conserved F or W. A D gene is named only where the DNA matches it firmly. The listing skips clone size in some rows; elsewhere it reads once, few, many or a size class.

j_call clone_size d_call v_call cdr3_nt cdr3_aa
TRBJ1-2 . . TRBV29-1 TGCAGCGTAAAAGCCCCGTTGGGCTACACCTTC CSVKAPLGYTF
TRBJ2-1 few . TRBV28 TGTGCCAGCAGTCGGCAAGGAGGGGACAATGAGCAGTTCTTC CASSRQGGDNEQFF
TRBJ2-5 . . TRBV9 TGTGCCAGCACACTTACCGGGACAACCCAAGAGACCCAGTACTTC CASTLTGTTQETQYF
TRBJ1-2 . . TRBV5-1 TGCGCCAGCAGCTTGGCCAGGGCAGACGGCTATGGCTACACCTTC CASSLARADGYGYTF
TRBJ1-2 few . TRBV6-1 TGTGCCAGCAGTGAAAGCCGGGGAAGGGCGAATGGCTACACCTTC CASSESRGRANGYTF
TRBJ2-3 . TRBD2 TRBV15 TGTGCCACCAGCAGAGATATAGCGGGGGGGCATTCCGATACGCAGTATTTT CATSRDIAGGHSDTQYF
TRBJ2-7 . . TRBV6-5 TGTGCCAGCAGCCAGGACTGGGCCTACGAGCAGTACTTC CASSQDWAYEQYF
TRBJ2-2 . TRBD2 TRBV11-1 TGTGCCAGCAGCGCCCGACTAGCGGGGGTTGCCGCGAACACCGGGGAGCTGTTTTTT CASSARLAGVAANTGELFF
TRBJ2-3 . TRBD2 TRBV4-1 TGCGCCAGCAGCCAAGCGGGCTTACAGCGGGGGCCTGTTAATACGCAGTATTTT CASSQAGLQRGPVNTQYF
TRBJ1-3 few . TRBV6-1 TGTGCCAGCAGCTTTTCTGGAAACACCATATATTTT CASSFSGNTIYF